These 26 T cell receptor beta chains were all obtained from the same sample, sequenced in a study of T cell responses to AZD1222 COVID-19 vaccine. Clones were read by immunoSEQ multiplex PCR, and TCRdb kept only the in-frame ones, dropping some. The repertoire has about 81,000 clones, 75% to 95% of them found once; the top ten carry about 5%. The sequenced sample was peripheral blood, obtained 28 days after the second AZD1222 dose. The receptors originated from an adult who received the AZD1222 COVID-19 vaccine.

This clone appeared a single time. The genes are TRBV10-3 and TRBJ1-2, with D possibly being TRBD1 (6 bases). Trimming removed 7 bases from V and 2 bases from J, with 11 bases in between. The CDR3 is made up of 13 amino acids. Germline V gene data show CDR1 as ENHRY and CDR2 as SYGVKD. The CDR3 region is CAITRDINYGYTF. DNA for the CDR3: TGTGCCATCACCCGGGACATAAACTATGGCTACACCTTC.

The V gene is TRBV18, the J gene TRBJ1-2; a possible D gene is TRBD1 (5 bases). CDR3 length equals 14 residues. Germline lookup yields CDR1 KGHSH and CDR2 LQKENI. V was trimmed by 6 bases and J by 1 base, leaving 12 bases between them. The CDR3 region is CASSHWGDNYGYTF. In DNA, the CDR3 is TGTGCCAGCTCCCATTGGGGGGATAACTATGGCTACACCTTC.

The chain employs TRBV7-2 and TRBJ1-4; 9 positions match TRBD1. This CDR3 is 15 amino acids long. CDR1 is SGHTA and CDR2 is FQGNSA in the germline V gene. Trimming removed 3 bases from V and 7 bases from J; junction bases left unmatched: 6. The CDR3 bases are TGTGCCAGCAGCTTCACAGGGGGCCGTAGTGAAAAACTGTTTTTT. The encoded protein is CASSFTGGRSEKLFF.

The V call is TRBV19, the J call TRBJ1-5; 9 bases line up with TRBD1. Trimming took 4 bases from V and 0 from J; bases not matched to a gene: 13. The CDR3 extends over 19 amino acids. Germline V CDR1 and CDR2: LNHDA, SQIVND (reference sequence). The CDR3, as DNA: TGTGCCAGTAGTACGTCCCTACCGGGACAGGGAAATAGCAATCAGCCCCAGCATTTT. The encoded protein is CASSTSLPGQGNSNQPQHF. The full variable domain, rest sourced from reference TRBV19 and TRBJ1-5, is DGGITQSPKYLFRKEGQNVTLSCEQNLNHDAMYWYRQDPGQGLRLIYYSQIVNDFQKGDIAEGYSVSREKKESFPLTVTSAQKNPTAFYLCASSTSLPGQGNSNQPQHFGDGTRLSIL.

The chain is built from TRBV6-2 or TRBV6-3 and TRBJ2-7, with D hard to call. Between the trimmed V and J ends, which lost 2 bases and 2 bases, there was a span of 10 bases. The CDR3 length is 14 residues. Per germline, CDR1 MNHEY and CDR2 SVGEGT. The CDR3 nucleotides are TGTGCCAGCAGTTACATCCCCACTACCTACGAGCAGTACTTC. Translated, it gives CASSYIPTTYEQYF.

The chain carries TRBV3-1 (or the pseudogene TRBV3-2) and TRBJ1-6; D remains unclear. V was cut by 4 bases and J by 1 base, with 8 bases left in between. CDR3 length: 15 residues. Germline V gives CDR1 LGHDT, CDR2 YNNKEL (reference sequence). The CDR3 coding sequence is TGTGCCAGCAGCCGTCGGGAGTCCTATAATTCACCCCTCCACTTT. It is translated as CASSRRESYNSPLHF.

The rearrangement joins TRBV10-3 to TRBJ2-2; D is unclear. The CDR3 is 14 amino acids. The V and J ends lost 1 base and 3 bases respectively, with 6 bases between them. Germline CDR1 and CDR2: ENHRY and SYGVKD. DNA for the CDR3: TGTGCCATCAGTGAGTACAGTGACACCGGGGAGCTGTTTTTT. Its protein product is CAISEYSDTGELFF.

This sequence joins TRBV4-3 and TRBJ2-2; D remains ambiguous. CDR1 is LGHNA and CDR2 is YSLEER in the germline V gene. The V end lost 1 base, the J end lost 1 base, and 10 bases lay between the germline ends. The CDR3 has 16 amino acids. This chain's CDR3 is CASSQGVQRNTGELFF. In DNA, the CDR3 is TGCGCCAGCAGCCAAGGAGTACAGCGGAACACCGGGGAGCTGTTTTTT.

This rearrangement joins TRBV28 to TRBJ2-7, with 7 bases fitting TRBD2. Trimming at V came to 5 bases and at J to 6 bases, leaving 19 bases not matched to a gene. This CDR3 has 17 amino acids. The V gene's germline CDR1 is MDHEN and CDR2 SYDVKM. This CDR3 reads CASSRGSSGSSRGEQYF. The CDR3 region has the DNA TGTGCCAGCAGTCGAGGGAGTAGCGGGTCTTCAAGGGGCGAGCAGTACTTC.

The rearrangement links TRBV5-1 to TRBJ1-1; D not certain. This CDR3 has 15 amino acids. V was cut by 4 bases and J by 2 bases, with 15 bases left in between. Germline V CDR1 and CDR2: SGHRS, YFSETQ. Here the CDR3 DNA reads TGCGCCAGCAGCCGGTCCCTGGAGGAAAACACTGAAGCTTTCTTT. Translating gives CASSRSLEENTEAFF.

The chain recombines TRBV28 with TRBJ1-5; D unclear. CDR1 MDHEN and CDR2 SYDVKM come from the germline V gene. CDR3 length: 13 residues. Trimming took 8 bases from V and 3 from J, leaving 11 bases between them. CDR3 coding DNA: TGTGCCAGCGGATATGGGGTCAATCAGCCCCAGCATTTT. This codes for CASGYGVNQPQHF.

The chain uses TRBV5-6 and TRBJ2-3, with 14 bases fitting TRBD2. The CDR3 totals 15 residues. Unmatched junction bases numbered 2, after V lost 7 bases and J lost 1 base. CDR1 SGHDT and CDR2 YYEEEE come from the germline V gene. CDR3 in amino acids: CASSGLAGGTDTQYF. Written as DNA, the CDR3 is TGTGCCAGCTCGGGACTAGCGGGGGGCACAGATACGCAGTATTTT.

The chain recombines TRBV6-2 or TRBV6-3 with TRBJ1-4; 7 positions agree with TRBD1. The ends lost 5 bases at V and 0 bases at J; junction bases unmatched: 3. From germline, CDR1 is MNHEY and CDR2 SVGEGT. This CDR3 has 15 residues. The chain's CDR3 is CASSPDRATNEKLFF. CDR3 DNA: TGTGCCAGCAGTCCCGACAGGGCAACTAATGAAAAACTGTTTTTT.

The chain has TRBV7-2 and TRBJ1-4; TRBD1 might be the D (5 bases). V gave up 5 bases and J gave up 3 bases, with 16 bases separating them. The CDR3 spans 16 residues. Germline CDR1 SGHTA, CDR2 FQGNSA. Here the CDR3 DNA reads TGTGCCAGCAGCCCCGCCGGAGGGGTGGCTAATGAAAAACTGTTTTTT. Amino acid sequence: CASSPAGGVANEKLFF.

DNA for the CDR3: TGTGCCAGCAGTGTGGACAGGGCGAACACTGAAGCTTTCTTT. It translates to CASSVDRANTEAFF. The chain has TRBV2 and TRBJ1-1; 8 bases map to TRBD1. The CDR3 runs to 14 residues. Germline assignment: CDR1 SNHLY and CDR2 FYNNEI. With V trimmed by 4 bases and J by 1 base, 2 bases remained unmatched.

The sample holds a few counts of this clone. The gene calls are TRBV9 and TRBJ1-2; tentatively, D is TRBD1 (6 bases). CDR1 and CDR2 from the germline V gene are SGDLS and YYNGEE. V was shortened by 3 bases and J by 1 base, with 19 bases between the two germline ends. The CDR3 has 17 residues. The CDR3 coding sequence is TGTGCCAGCAGCGCCCCAGATCGACAGGACCTTAACTATGGCTACACCTTC. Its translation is CASSAPDRQDLNYGYTF.

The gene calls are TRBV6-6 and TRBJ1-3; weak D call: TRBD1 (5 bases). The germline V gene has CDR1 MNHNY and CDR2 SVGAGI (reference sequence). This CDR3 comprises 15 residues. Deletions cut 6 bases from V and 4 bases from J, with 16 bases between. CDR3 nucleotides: TGTGCCAGCAGATCTCCCGGGACGTCCGGAAACACCATATATTTT. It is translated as CASRSPGTSGNTIYF.

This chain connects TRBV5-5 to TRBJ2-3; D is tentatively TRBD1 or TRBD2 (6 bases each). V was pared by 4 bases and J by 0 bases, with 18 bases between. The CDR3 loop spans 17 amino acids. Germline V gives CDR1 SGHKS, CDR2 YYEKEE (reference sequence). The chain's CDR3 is CASSVGLRGPSTDTQYF. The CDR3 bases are TGTGCCAGCAGCGTGGGCCTCCGGGGGCCTAGCACAGATACGCAGTATTTT.

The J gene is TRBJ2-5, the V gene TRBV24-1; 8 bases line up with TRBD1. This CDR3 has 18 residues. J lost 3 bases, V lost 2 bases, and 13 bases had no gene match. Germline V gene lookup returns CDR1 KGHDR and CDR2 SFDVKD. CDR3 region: CATSDWPIRQGPEETQYF. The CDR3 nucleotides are TGTGCCACCAGTGATTGGCCTATACGACAGGGGCCCGAAGAGACCCAGTACTTC.

Here the CDR3 DNA reads TGTGCCACCAGCAGAGTTTCTGGCAGGGTGGCTGAAGCTTTCTTT. This encodes CATSRVSGRVAEAFF. This sequence joins TRBV15 and TRBJ1-1, with D possibly being TRBD1 (5 bases). This CDR3 spans 15 amino acids. The germline V gene has CDR1 LNHNV and CDR2 YYDKDF (reference sequence). V was shortened by 1 base and J by 6 bases, with 15 bases between the two germline ends.

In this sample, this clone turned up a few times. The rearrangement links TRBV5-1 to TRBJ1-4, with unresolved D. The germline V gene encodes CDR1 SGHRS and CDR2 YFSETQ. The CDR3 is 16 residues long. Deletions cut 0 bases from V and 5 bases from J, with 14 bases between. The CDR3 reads CASSLGATGGNEKLFF. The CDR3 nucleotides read TGCGCCAGCAGCTTGGGAGCCACCGGAGGAAATGAAAAACTGTTTTTT.

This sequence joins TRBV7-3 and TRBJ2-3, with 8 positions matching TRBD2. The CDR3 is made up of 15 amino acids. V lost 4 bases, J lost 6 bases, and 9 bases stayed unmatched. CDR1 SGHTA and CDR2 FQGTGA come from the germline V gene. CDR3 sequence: CASSSLGGGRDTQYF. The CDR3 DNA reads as TGTGCCAGCAGCTCCCTTGGCGGGGGGAGGGATACGCAGTATTTT.

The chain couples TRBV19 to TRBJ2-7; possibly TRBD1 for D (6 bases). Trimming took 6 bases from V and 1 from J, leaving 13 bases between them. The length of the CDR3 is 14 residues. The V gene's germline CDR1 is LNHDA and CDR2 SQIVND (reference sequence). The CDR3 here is CASSRDKGSYEQYF. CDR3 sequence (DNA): TGTGCCAGTAGCCGGGACAAGGGATCCTACGAGCAGTACTTC.

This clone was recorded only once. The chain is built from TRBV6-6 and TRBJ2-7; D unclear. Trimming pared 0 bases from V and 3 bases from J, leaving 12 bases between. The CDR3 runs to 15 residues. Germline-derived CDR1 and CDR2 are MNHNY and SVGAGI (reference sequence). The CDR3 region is CASSYSTQALYEQYF. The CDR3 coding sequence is TGTGCCAGCAGTTACTCGACTCAAGCCCTCTACGAGCAGTACTTC.

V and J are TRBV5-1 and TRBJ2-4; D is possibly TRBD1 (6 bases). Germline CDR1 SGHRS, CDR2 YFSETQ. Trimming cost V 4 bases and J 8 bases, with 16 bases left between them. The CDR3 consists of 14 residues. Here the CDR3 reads CASSPGVKGDIQYF. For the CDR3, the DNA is TGCGCCAGCAGCCCCGGCGTGAAGGGGGACATTCAGTACTTC.

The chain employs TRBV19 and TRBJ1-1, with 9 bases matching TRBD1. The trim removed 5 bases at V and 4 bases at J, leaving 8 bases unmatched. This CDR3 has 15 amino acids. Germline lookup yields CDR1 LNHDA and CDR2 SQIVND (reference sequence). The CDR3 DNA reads TGTGCCAGTAGTCCCGGACAGGGGACGCGCACTGAAGCTTTCTTT. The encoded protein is CASSPGQGTRTEAFF.